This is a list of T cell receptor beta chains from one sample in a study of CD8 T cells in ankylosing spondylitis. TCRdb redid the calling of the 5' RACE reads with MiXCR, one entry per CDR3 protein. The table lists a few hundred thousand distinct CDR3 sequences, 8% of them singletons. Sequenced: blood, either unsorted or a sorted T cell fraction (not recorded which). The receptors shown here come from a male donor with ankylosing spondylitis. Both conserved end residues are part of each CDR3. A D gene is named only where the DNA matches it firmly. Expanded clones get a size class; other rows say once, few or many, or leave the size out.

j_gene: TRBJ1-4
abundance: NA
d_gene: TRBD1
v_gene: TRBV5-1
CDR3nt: TGCGCCAGCAGCTTGATTGGGGACAGGGTGTCGACTAATGAAAAACTGTTTTTT
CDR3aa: CASSLIGDRVSTNEKLFF

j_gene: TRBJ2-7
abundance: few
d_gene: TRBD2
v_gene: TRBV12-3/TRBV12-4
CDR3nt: TGTGCCAGCAGCCCGACTAGCCCCTACGAGCAGTACTTC
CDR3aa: CASSPTSPYEQYF

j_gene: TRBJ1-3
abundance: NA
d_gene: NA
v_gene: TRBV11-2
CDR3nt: TGTGCCAGCAGCTTATTAGAGTCTGGAAACACCATATATTTT
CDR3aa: CASSLLESGNTIYF

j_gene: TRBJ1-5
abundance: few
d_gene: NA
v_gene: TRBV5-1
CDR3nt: TGCGCCAGCAGCTCGGACGGTTCGGGAGCCCAGCATTTT
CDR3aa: CASSSDGSGAQHF

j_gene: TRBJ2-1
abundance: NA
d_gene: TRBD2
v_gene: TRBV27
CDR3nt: TGTGCCAGCAGTTCCCCGGGGGGGTCAAACTACAATGAGCAGTTCTTC
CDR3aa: CASSSPGGSNYNEQFF

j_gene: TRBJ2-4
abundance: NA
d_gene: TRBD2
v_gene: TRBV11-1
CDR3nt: TGTGCCAGCAGCAACCGACTAGCGGGGAAAAACATTCAGTACTTC
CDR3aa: CASSNRLAGKNIQYF

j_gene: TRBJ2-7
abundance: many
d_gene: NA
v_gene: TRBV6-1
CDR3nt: TGTGCCAGCAGTGAAGGGCAGCCAATCTCCTACGAGCAGTACTTC
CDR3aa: CASSEGQPISYEQYF

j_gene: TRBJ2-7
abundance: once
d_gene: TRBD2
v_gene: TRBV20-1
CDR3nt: TGCAGTGCTAGTAATCCTAGCGGAAGCTCCTACGAGCAGTACTTC
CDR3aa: CSASNPSGSSYEQYF

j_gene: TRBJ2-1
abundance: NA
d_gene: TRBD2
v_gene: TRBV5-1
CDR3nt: TGCGCCAGCCAACCGGGACTAGCGGACAATGAGCAGTTCTTC
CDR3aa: CASQPGLADNEQFF

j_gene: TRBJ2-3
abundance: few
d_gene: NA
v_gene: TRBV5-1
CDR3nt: TGCGCCAGCAGCTTCGTGGGCACAGATACGCAGTATTTT
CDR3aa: CASSFVGTDTQYF

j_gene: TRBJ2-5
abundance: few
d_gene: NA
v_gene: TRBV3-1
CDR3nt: TGTGCCAGCAGCCGGGGGCCTGTGGGGGAGACCCAGTACTTC
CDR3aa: CASSRGPVGETQYF

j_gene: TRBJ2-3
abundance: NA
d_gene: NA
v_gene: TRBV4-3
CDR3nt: TGCGCCAGCAGCCAAGGTCCGGCAATCACAGATACGCAGTATTTT
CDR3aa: CASSQGPAITDTQYF

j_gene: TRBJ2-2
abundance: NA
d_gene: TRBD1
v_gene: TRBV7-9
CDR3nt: TGTGCCAGCAGCCCCAGGACAGGGGGCCTCGGGGAGCTGTTTTTT
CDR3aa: CASSPRTGGLGELFF

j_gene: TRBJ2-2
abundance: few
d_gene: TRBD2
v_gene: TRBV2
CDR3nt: TGTGCCAGCAGTGAACCCGGGAGCGGGAGGGCCCTTGAGCTGTTTTTT
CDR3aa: CASSEPGSGRALELFF

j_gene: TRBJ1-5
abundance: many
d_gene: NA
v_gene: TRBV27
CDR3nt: TGTGCCAGCAGTTGGGATAGCAATCAGCCCCAGCATTTT
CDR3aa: CASSWDSNQPQHF

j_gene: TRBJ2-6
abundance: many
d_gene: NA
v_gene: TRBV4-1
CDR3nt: TGCGCCAGCAGAGTGACTGTTGACTCTGGGGCCAACGTCCTGACTTTC
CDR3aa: CASRVTVDSGANVLTF

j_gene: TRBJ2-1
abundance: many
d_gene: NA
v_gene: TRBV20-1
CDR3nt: TGCAGTGCTAGAGAGGACAGCCTCTCCTACAATGAGCAGTTCTTC
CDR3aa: CSAREDSLSYNEQFF

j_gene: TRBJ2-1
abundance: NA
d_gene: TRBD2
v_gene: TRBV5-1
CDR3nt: TGCGCCAGCAGCGAGATAGGTGGCGGGAGGTACAATGAGCAGTTCTTC
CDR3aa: CASSEIGGGRYNEQFF

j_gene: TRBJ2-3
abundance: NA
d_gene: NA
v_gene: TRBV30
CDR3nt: TGTGCCTGGAACAAAGCAGATACGCAGTATTTT
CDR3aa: CAWNKADTQYF

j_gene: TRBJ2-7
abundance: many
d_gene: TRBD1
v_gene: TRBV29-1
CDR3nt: TGCAGCGTTGCCCAGGGGGACTACGAGCAGTACTTC
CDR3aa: CSVAQGDYEQYF

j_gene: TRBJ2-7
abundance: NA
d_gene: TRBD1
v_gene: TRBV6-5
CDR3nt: TGTGCCAGCAGTTATAGCCAGGGGGCCTCCTACGAGCAGTACTTC
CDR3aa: CASSYSQGASYEQYF

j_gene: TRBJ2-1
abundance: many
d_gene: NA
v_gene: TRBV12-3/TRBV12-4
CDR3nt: TGTGCCAGCAGTTTAGCGGGAGTGAACAATGAGCAGTTCTTC
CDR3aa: CASSLAGVNNEQFF

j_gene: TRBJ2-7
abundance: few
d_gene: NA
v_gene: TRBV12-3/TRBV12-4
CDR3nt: TGTGCCAGCAGCACCTCTAGCGCATCCTACGAGCAGTACTTC
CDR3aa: CASSTSSASYEQYF

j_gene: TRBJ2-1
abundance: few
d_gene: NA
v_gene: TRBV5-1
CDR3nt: TGCGCCAGCAGCTGGGACCACGACAATGAGCAGTTCTTC
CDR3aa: CASSWDHDNEQFF

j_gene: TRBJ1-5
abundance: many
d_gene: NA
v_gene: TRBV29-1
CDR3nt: TGCAGCGTTGCCGGATTAGGTCAGCCCCAGCATTTT
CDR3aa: CSVAGLGQPQHF

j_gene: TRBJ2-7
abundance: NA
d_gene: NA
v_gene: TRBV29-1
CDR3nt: TGCAGCGCCGTTAGGGGTTGGGAGCAGTACTTC
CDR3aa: CSAVRGWEQYF

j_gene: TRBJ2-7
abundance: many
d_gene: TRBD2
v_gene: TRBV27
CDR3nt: TGTGCCAGCAGTCCGCACACTTTGCGGGAGGGGTACGAGCAGTACTTC
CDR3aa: CASSPHTLREGYEQYF

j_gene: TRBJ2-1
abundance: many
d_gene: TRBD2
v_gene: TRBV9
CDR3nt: TGTGCCAGCAGCCCTCACGTAGGACTAGCGGGGGACAATGAGCAGTTCTTC
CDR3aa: CASSPHVGLAGDNEQFF

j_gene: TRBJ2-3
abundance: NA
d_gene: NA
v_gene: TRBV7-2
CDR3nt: TGTGCCACCAGACTAGACGCAGATACGCAGTATTTT
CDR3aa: CATRLDADTQYF

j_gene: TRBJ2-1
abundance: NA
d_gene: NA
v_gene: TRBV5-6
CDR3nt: TGTGCCAGCAGCTGGGACTGGGGATTGGAAAATGAGCAGTTCTTC
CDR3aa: CASSWDWGLENEQFF

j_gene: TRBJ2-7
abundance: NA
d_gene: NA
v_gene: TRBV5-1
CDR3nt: TGCGCCAGCAGCTTGGGAGGGAAAACCTACGAGCAGTACTTC
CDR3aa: CASSLGGKTYEQYF

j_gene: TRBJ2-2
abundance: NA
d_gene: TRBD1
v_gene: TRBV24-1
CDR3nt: TGTGCCACCAGTGATTTGCCCGGGACAGGAGCCGGGGAGCTGTTTTTT
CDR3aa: CATSDLPGTGAGELFF

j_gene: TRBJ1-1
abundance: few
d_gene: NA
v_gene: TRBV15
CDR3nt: TGTGCCACCAGCGGCTACGCAGGGGTTGAAAACACTGAAGCTTTCTTT
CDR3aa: CATSGYAGVENTEAFF

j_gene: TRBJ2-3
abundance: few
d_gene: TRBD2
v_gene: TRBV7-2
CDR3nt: TGTGCCAGCAGCTCCCGGACTAGCGGGAACACAGATACGCAGTATTTT
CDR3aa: CASSSRTSGNTDTQYF

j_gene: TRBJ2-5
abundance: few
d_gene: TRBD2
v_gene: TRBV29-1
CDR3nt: TGCAGCGTTGAGGGCGGGAGGGCTAGACAAGAGACCCAGTACTTC
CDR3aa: CSVEGGRARQETQYF

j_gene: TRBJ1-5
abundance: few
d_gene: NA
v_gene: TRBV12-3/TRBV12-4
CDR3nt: TGTGCCAGCACAGGGCATCTGAATCAGCCCCAGCATTTT
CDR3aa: CASTGHLNQPQHF

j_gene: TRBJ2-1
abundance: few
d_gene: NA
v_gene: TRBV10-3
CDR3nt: TGTGCCATCAGGTCAGACTTAGGCTCCTACAATGAGCAGTTCTTC
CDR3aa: CAIRSDLGSYNEQFF

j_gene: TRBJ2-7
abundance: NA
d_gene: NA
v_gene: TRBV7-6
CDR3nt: TGTGCCAGCAGCCTCCGGGGGATGACCTACGAGCAGTACTTC
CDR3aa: CASSLRGMTYEQYF

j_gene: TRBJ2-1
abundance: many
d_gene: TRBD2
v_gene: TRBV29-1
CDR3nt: TGCAGCGTTTCCCCTAGCGGAGGCAATGAGCAGTTCTTC
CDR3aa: CSVSPSGGNEQFF

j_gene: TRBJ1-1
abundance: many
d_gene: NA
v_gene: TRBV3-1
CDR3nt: TGTGCCAGCAGCCAAGATCGCGTCGTTGGGCGGGGAGCTGAAGCTTTCTTT
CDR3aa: CASSQDRVVGRGAEAFF